This T cell receptor beta chain was captured by sequencing in a study of blood T cell repertoires in COVID-19. Study-level background: COVID-19 samples from acute and convalescent phases originated in the United States, Italy and Spain. Sample material is recorded as cDNA or gDNA derived from T cells, B-cell-depleted T cells, or PBMCs.

In the original processing: Researchers report that nucleated cell counts were estimated from reference gene primer amplification. Assay used: immunoSEQ multiplex PCR; TCRdb lists only in-frame clones, some missing. V and J calls and clone size are given by that table; D and trimming were obtained from the DNA. Of just over 150,000 clones in the sample, 85% were seen once. This CDR3 spans 13 amino acids. The V segment lost 6 bases and the J segment 4 bases; nucleotides outside the gene matches: 2. Per germline, CDR1 MDHEN and CDR2 SYDVKM. V and J are TRBV28 and TRBJ1-3, with TRBD1 matching over 8 bases. The source of this sequence is a human donor with acute or convalescent COVID-19. The donor label of this sample is uncertain. The source material was peripheral blood. The CDR3 reads CASRRTGGNTIYF. CDR3 in DNA: TGTGCCAGCAGGAGGACAGGGGGAAACACCATATATTTT.